This entry features one T cell receptor beta chain sequence. Per the authors' pipeline: Estimated nucleated cell counts came from reference gene primer amplification. This table comes from immunoSEQ multiplex PCR, and its TCRdb copy is limited to in-frame clones, with some not included. That table furnishes V, J and clone size, whereas the DNA furnished D and trimming. The sample consists of some 150,000 clones, about 87% of them appearing once. Deletions cut 1 base from V and 6 bases from J, with 19 bases between. The CDR3 is 16 residues long. CDR1 is LGHDT and CDR2 is YNNKEL in the germline V gene (reference sequence). The sample originates from a study of blood T cell repertoires in COVID-19. Across the whole study: Collection of acute and convalescent COVID-19 samples took place in the United States, Italy and Spain. From T cells, B-cell-depleted T cells, or PBMCs came the material, which was cDNA or gDNA.

Sequences were obtained from peripheral blood. The genes are TRBV3-1 (or the pseudogene TRBV3-2) and TRBJ2-7, with a possible D match to TRBD2 (6 bases). The receptor comes from a woman older than 75 with acute or convalescent COVID-19. Here the CDR3 DNA reads TGTGCCAGCAGCCAAGCTGCCGGGACTGTCCCTATCGAGCAGTACTTC. This translates into CASSQAAGTVPIEQYF.